This T cell receptor (beta chain) was recorded in a study of blood T cell repertoires in COVID-19. Turning to the study itself: PBMCs, B-cell-depleted T cells, or T cells were the source of the cDNA or gDNA that made up the material.

V lost 2 bases and J 0 bases, leaving 11 bases between the germline ends. Per the germline V gene, CDR1 is MGHRA and CDR2 is YSYEKL. The CDR3 runs 16 residues. Produced via immunoSEQ multiplex PCR; TCRdb's table is partial and in-frame only. The table has 200,000 to 300,000 clones, over 75% seen once. This TCR was recovered from a woman in her forties or fifties with acute or convalescent COVID-19. The chain couples TRBV4-1 to TRBJ1-5; the D is unclear. Sequencing was done on a sample of peripheral blood. For the CDR3, the DNA is TGCGCCAGCAGCCAAACAGTGAGGGATAGCAATCAGCCCCAGCATTTT. This gives the protein CASSQTVRDSNQPQHF.